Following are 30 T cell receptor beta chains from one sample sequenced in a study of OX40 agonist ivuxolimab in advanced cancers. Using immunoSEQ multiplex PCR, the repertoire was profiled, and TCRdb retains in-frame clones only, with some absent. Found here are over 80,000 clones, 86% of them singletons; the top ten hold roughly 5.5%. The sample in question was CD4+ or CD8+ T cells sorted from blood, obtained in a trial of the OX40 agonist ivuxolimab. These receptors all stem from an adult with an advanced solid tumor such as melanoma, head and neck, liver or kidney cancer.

The CDR3 protein is CASSSRTQTGGSYGYTF. The CDR3 region has the DNA TGTGCCAGCAGCTCCCGCACACAAACAGGGGGCTCCTATGGCTACACCTTC. V usage is TRBV11-3 and J usage is TRBJ1-2; 9 bases match TRBD1. V lost 4 bases, J lost 4 bases, and 13 bases stayed unmatched. The length of the CDR3 is 17 residues. The germline V gene encodes CDR1 SGHNT and CDR2 YENEEA.

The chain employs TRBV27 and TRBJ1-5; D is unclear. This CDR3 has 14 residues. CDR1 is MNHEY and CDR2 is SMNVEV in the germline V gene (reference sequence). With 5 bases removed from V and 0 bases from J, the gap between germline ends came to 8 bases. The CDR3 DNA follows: TGTGCCAGCAGTCCACTCACTAGCAATCAGCCCCAGCATTTT. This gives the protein CASSPLTSNQPQHF.

CDR3 DNA: TGTGCCAGCACTGGGACCAGGGGGGCCGGCTACACCTTC. It translates to CASTGTRGAGYTF. The chain uses TRBV7-2 and TRBJ1-2, with 7 bases fitting TRBD1. Germline CDR1 reads SGHTA; CDR2 reads FQGNSA. J gave up 8 bases and V 7 bases, and 10 bases lay outside the gene matches. The CDR3 is 13 amino acids. The variable domain in full, completed from reference TRBV7-2 and TRBJ1-2, reads GAGVSQSPSNKVTEKGKDVELRCDPISGHTALYWYRQSLGQGLEFLIYFQGNSAPDKSGLPSDRFSAERTGGSVSTLTIQRTQQEDSAVYLCASTGTRGAGYTFGSGTRLTVV.

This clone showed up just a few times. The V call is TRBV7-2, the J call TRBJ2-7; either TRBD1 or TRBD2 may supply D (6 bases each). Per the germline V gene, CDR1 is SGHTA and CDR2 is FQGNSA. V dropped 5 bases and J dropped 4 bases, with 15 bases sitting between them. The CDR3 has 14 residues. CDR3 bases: TGTGCCAGCAGCCCTCGGGGGCTCCAATACGAGCAGTACTTC. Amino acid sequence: CASSPRGLQYEQYF.

CDR3 region: CATSRDMARIRLRGPYEQYF. CDR3 bases: TGTGCCACCAGCAGAGATATGGCCAGGATAAGGCTGAGGGGACCGTACGAGCAGTACTTC. The gene calls are TRBV15 and TRBJ2-7; D is tentatively TRBD1 or TRBD2 (5 bases each). Germline loops: CDR1 LNHNV, CDR2 YYDKDF (reference sequence). V lost 0 bases and J 4 bases, leaving 28 bases between the germline ends. The CDR3 loop spans 20 amino acids.

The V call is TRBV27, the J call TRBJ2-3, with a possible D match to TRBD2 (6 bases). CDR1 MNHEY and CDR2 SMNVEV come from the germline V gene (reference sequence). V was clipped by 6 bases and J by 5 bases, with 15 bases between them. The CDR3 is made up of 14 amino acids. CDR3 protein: CASSIRGGKDTQYF. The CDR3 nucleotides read TGTGCCAGCAGCATCCGAGGAGGGAAAGATACGCAGTATTTT.

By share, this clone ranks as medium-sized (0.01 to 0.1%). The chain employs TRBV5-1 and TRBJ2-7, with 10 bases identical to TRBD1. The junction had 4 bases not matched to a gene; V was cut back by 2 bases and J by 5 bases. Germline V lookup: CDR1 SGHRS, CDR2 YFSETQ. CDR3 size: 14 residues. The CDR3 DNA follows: TGCGCCAGCAGCTTCGGGACAGGGGATAACGAGCAGTACTTC. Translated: CASSFGTGDNEQYF. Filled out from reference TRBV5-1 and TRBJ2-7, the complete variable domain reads KAGVTQTPRYLIKTRGQQVTLSCSPISGHRSVSWYQQTPGQGLQFLFEYFSETQRNKGNFPGRFSGRQFSNSRSEMNVSTLELGDSALYLCASSFGTGDNEQYFGPGTRLTVT.

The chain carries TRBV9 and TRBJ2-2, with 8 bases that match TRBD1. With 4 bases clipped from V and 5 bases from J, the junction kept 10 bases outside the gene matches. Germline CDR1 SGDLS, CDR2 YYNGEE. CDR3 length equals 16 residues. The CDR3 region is CASSFSTGGRTGELFF. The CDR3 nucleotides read TGTGCCAGCAGCTTCTCCACAGGGGGGAGGACCGGGGAGCTGTTTTTT.

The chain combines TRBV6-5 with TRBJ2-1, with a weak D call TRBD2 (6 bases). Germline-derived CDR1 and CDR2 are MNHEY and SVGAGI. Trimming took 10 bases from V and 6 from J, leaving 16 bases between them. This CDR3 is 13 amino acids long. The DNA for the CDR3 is TGTGCCACGTGGACTGCCGGGAGCAATGAGCAGTTCTTC. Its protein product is CATWTAGSNEQFF.

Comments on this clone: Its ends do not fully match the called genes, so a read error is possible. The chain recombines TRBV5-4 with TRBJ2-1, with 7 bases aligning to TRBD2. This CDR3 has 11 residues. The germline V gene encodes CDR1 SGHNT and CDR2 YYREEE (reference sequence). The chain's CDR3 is CASSGLRGRVF. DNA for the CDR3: TGTGCCAGCAGCGGATTAAGAGGGAGGGTCTTC.

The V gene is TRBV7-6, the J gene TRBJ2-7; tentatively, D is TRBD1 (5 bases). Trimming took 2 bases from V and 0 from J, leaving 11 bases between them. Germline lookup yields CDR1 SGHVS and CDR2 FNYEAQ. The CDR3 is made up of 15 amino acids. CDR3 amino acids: CASSLTSDSSYEQYF. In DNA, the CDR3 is TGTGCCAGCAGCTTAACAAGTGACAGCTCCTACGAGCAGTACTTC.

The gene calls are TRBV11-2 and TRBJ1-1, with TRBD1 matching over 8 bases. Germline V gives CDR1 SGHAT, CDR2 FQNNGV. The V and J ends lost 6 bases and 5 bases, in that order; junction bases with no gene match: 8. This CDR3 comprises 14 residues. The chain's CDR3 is CASRYRGSGTEAFF. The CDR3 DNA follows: TGTGCCAGCAGGTACAGGGGGTCGGGAACTGAAGCTTTCTTT. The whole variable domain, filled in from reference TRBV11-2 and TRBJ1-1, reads EAGVAQSPRYKIIEKRQSVAFWCNPISGHATLYWYQQILGQGPKLLIQFQNNGVVDDSQLPKDRFSAERLKGVDSTLKIQPAKLEDSAVYLCASRYRGSGTEAFFGQGTRLTVV.

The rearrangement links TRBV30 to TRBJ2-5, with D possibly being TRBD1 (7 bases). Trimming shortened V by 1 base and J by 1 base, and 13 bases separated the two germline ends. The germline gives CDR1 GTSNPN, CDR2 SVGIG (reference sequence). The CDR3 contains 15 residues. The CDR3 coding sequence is TGTGCCTGGAGTGCGGGGGACAGAATCCAAGAGACCCAGTACTTC. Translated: CAWSAGDRIQETQYF.

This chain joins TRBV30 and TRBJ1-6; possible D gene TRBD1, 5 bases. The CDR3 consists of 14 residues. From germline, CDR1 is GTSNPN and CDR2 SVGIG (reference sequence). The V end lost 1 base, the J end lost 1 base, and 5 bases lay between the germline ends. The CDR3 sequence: CAWSEGSYNSPLHF. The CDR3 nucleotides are TGTGCCTGGAGTGAGGGGTCCTATAATTCACCCCTCCACTTT.

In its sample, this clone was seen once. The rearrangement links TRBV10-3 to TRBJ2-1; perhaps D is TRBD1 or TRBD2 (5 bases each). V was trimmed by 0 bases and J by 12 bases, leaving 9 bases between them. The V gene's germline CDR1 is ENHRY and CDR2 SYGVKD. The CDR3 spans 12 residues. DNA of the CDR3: TGTGCCATCAGTGAGTCGATGGGGGTGCAGTTCTTC. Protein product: CAISESMGVQFF.

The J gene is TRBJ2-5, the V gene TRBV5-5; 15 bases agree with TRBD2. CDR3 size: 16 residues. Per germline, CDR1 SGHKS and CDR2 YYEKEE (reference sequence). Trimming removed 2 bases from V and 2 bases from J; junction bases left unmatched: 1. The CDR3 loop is CASSFGTSGGQETQYF. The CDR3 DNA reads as TGTGCCAGCAGCTTTGGGACTAGCGGGGGGCAAGAGACCCAGTACTTC.

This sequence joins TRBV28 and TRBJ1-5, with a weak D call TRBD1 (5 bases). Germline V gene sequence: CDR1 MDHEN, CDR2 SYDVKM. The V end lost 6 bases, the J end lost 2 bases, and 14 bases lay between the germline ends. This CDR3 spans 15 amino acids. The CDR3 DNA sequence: TGTGCCAGCAGCAAGACAGCGGGTGGCAATCAGCCCCAGCATTTT. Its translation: CASSKTAGGNQPQHF. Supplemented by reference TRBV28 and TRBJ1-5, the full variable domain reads DVKVTQSSRYLVKRTGEKVFLECVQDMDHENMFWYRQDPGLGLRLIYFSYDVKMKEKGDIPEGYSVSREKKERFSLILESASTNQTSMYLCASSKTAGGNQPQHFGDGTRLSIL.

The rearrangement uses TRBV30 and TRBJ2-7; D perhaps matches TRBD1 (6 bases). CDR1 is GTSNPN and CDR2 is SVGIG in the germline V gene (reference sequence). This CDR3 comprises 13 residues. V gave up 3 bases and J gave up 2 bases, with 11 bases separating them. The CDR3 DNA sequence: TGTGCCTGGAGCCCACAGGGTCCCTACGAGCAGTACTTC. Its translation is CAWSPQGPYEQYF. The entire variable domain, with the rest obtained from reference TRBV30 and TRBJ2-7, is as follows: SQTIHQWPATLVQPVGSPLSLECTVEGTSNPNLYWYRQAAGRGLQLLFYSVGIGQISSEVPQNLSASRPQDRQFILSSKKLLLSDSGFYLCAWSPQGPYEQYFGPGTRLTVT.

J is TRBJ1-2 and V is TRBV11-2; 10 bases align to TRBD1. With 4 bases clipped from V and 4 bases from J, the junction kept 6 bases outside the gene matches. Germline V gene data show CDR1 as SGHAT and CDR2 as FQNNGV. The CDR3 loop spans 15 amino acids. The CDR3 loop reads CASSSLGDRGYGYTF. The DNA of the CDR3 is TGTGCCAGCAGCTCTCTTGGGGACAGGGGCTATGGCTACACCTTC.

The CDR3 DNA reads as TGTGCCAGCAGCCGATCGCCCTACGATACGCAGTATTTT. Amino acids: CASSRSPYDTQYF. The V gene is TRBV7-2, the J gene TRBJ2-3; D gene unclear. The CDR3 covers 13 residues. Germline V gives CDR1 SGHTA, CDR2 FQGNSA. Trimming shortened V by 5 bases and J by 6 bases, and 12 bases separated the two germline ends.

The CDR3 loop is CASSFSGQREQYF. CDR3 sequence (DNA): TGTGCCAGCAGCTTCTCCGGACAGCGCGAGCAGTACTTC. The V call is TRBV7-2, the J call TRBJ2-7; D might be TRBD1 (6 bases). Germline lookup yields CDR1 SGHTA and CDR2 FQGNSA. The germline V and J ends were trimmed by 3 bases and 6 bases, with 12 bases remaining between them. The CDR3 totals 13 residues.

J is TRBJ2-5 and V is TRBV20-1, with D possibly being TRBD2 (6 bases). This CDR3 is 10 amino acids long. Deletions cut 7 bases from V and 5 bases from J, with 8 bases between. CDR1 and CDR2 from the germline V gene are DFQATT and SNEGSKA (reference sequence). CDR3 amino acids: CSVLAETQYF. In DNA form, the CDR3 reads TGCAGTGTTCTAGCGGAGACCCAGTACTTC.

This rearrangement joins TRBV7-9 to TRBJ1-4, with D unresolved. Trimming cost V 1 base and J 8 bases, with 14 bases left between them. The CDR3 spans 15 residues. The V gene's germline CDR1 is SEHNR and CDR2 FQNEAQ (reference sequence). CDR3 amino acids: CASSLDVAKREKLFF. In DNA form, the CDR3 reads TGTGCCAGCAGCTTAGATGTGGCCAAACGGGAAAAACTGTTTTTT.

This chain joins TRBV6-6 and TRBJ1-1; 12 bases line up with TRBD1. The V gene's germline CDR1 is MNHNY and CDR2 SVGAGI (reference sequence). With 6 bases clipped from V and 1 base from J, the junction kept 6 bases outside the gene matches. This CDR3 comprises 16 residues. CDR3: CASRSGQGARNTEAFF. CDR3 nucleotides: TGTGCCAGCAGGTCGGGACAGGGGGCGCGGAACACTGAAGCTTTCTTT.

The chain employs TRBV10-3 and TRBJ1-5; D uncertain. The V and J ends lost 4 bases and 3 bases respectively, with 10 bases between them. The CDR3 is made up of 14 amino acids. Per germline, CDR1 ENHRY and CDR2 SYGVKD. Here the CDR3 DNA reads TGTGCCATCAGTGGAGGGCTACACAATCAGCCCCAGCATTTT. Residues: CAISGGLHNQPQHF.

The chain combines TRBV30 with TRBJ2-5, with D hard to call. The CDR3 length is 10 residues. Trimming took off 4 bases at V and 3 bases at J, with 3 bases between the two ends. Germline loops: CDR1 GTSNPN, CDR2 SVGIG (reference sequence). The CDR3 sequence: CAWKEETQYF. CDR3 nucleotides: TGTGCCTGGAAGGAAGAGACCCAGTACTTC.

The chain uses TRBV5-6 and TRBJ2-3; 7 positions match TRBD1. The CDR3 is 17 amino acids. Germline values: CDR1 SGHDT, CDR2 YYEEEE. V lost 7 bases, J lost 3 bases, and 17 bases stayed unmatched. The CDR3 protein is CASRLAKGTDLTDTQYF. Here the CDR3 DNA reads TGTGCCAGCCGGCTGGCGAAAGGGACAGACTTAACAGATACGCAGTATTTT.

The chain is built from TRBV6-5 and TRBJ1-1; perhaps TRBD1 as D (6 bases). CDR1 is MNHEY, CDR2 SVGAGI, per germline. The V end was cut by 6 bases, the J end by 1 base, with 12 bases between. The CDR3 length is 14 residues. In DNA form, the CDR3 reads TGTGCCAGCAGCCGACGAGGGGGGAACACTGAAGCTTTCTTT. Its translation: CASSRRGGNTEAFF.

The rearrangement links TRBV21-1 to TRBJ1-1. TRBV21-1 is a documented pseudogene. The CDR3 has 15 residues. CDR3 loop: CASSSPWLENTEAFF. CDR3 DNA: TGTGCCAGCAGCTCCCCATGGTTAGAGAACACTGAAGCTTTCTTT.

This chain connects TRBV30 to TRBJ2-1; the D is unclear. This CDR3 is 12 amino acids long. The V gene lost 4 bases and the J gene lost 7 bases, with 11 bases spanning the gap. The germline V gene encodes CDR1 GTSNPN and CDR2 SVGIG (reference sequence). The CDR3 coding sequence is TGTGCCTGGATGCCCGTGGGGAATGAGCAGTTCTTC. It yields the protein CAWMPVGNEQFF.